A selection of T cell receptor beta chains follows, all from one sample in a study of T cells in Graves' hyperthyroidism and ophthalmopathy. TCRdb reprocessed the multiplex PCR reads via MiXCR and lists one record per CDR3 protein. The table lists 250,000 to 300,000 distinct CDR3 sequences, roughly 15% of them singletons. The sequencing input was blood. Receptors were obtained from a woman in her 40s with Graves' hyperthyroidism that later progressed to Graves' ophthalmopathy. The CDR3 runs from the conserved cysteine through the conserved F or W.

V gene	J gene	CDR3 protein
TRBV19	TRBJ2-7	CASRPRDSGSYEQYF
TRBV20-1	TRBJ1-1	CSALRTGGNTEAFF
TRBV13	TRBJ2-5	CASRRSGGAETQYF
TRBV6-1	TRBJ2-2	CASPTGEGDTGELFF
TRBV18	TRBJ2-5	CASSPPGTDYQETQYF
TRBV11-2	TRBJ2-1	CASRASGNNEQFF
TRBV12-3/TRBV12-4	TRBJ1-2	CASSHRGLYGYTF
TRBV3-1	TRBJ2-5	CASSPFAGPGETQYF
TRBV10-3	TRBJ1-5	CATQRERDSNQPQHF
TRBV15	TRBJ1-3	CATSRVGRLSGNTIYF
TRBV20-1	TRBJ2-3	CSARGNTDTQYF
TRBV28	TRBJ2-7	CASSPASGRSVWYEQYF
TRBV7-6	TRBJ2-5	CASSFRPPQETQYF
TRBV6-5	TRBJ2-6	CASRTLSGANVLTF
TRBV6-2/TRBV6-3	TRBJ2-5	CASGGRPAQETQYF
TRBV27	TRBJ2-1	CASSLSGLAGENEQFF
TRBV14	TRBJ2-7	CASSSAGAPYEQYF
TRBV4-2	TRBJ2-1	CASSLRTSGEDNEQFF
TRBV20-1	TRBJ1-1	CSAPLLGEKAFF
TRBV11-2	TRBJ1-4	CASQTGPFEKLFF
TRBV6-1	TRBJ2-7	CASRRNTYEQYF
TRBV5-1	TRBJ2-1	CASSLASGDYNEQFF
TRBV11-2	TRBJ1-5	CASSLYGVSNQPQHF
TRBV20-1	TRBJ1-1	CSARDTAVTEAFF
TRBV28	TRBJ2-1	CASSNGRPKRGSYNEQFF
TRBV2	TRBJ1-3	CASSAQGPRNTIYF
TRBV6-1	TRBJ2-1	CASSPFRSYNEQFF
TRBV18	TRBJ2-3	CASSPLAGGTDTQYF
TRBV7-6	TRBJ2-7	CASSGLEAIEQYF
TRBV18	TRBJ1-1	CASSPRGQGMNTEAFF
TRBV5-6	TRBJ2-7	CASSIPLAGGYEQYF
TRBV6-2/TRBV6-3	TRBJ1-1	CASRGVYTEAFF
TRBV20-1	TRBJ2-7	CSAQPGLAGTKTSYEQYF
TRBV28	TRBJ2-1	CASSLRQGLYNEQFF
TRBV24-1	TRBJ1-4	CATSVAGPGFEKLFF
TRBV7-9	TRBJ2-3	CASSIETFRGYTDTQYF